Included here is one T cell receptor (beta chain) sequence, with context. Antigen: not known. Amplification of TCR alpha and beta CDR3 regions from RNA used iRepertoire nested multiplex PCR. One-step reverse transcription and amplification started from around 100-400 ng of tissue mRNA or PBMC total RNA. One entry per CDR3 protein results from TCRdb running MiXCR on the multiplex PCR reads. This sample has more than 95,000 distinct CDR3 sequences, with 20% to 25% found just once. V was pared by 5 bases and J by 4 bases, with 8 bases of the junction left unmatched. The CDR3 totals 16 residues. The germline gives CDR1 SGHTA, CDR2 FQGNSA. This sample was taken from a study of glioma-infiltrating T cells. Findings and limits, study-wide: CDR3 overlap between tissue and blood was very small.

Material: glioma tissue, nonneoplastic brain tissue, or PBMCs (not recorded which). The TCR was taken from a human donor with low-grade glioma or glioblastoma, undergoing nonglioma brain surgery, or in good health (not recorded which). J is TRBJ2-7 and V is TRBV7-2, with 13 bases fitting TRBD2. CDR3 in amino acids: CASSTQGLAGHYEQYF. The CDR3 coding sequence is TGTGCCAGCAGCACACAGGGACTAGCGGGACATTACGAGCAGTACTTC.